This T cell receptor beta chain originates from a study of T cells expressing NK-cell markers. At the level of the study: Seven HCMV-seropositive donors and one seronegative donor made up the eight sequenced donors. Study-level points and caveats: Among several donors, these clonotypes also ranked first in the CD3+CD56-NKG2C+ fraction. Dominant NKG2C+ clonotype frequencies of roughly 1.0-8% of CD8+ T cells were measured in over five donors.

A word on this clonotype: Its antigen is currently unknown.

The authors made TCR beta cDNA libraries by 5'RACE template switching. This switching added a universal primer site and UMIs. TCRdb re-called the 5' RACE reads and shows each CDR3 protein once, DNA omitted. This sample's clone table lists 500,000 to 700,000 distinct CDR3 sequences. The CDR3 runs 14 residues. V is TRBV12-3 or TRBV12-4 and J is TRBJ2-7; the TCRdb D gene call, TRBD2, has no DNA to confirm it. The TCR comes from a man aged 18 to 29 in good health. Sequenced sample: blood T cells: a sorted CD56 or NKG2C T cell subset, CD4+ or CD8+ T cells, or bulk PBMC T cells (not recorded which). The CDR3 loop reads CASSRTGTFYEQYF.